The rows below give T cell receptor beta chains drawn from one sample of a study of identical twins. TCRdb called the 5' RACE reads again in MiXCR, with one record for every CDR3 protein. The repertoire holds 500,000 or so distinct CDR3 sequences, roughly an eighth seen once, with 0.95% to 1% in the top ten. Separately, the same data were catalogued under a study of yellow fever vaccine responses in identical twins.

Sequenced: CD4+ T cells sorted from blood. These TCRs come from a woman aged 18-35 years in good health. Both conserved end residues are part of each CDR3. Fields, in order: J gene, CDR3 length, V gene, clone size, D gene, CDR3 DNA, CDR3 protein. D genes are given only for firm matches. Not all rows give a size; the values are once, few, many and, for expanded clones, a class.

>TRBJ2-4|13|TRBV21-1|many|NA
TGTGCCAGCAGCAACTCCAGCGAGAACATTCAGTACTTC
CASSNSSENIQYF
>TRBJ1-5|15|TRBV20-1|few|NA
TGCAGTGCTAGAGATTTGGCCCTACCTTATCAGCCCCAGCATTTT
CSARDLALPYQPQHF
>TRBJ2-5|18|TRBV20-1|few|TRBD2
TGCAGTGTTATGAGAGGACTAGCGGGGTTCTTGGGGCAAGAGACCCAGTACTTC
CSVMRGLAGFLGQETQYF
>TRBJ2-5|15|TRBV5-1|few|NA
TGCGCCAGCAGCATGAGCCAGGGGGGGCAAGAGACCCAGTACTTC
CASSMSQGGQETQYF
>TRBJ1-5|13|TRBV4-1|NA|NA
TGCGCCAGCAGCGTGACAGGCAATCAGCCCCAGCATTTT
CASSVTGNQPQHF
>TRBJ1-1|14|TRBV27|NA|NA
TGTGCCAGCAGTTTTTTCGCGTCCGGAGGTGAAGCTTTCTTT
CASSFFASGGEAFF
>TRBJ2-5|14|TRBV11-2|few|NA
TGTGCCAGCAGCCGGACAGTACCTAAAGAGACCCAGTACTTC
CASSRTVPKETQYF
>TRBJ2-2|15|TRBV6-5|few|NA
TGTGCCAGCAGTAACCGACAGACAGTGACCGGGGAGCTGTTTTTT
CASSNRQTVTGELFF
>TRBJ2-1|16|TRBV2|few|NA
TGTGCCAGCAGTGACCTCCGGGCCCCTAGGACCCATGAGCAGTTCTTC
CASSDLRAPRTHEQFF
>TRBJ2-7|14|TRBV18|few|NA
TGTGCCAGCTCACCTCTCCAACAGGGAAACGAGCAGTACTTC
CASSPLQQGNEQYF
>TRBJ2-7|12|TRBV19|NA|NA
TGTGCCAGTAGTATTGCCGACTACGAGCAGTACTTC
CASSIADYEQYF
>TRBJ2-4|17|TRBV7-9|few|NA
TGTGCCAGCAGCTTAGTAAATCAGGGCGAATCCAAAAACATTCAGTACTTC
CASSLVNQGESKNIQYF
>TRBJ2-7|13|TRBV20-1|NA|TRBD1
TGCAGTGCTGGAACAGGGGGGACCTACGAGCAGTACTTC
CSAGTGGTYEQYF
>TRBJ2-7|14|TRBV20-1|NA|NA
TGCAGTGCTAGAGATGGGGAGGCTTCCTACGAGCAGTACTTC
CSARDGEASYEQYF
>TRBJ1-4|13|TRBV10-3|few|NA
TGTGCCATCAGGGCCGCGGGAAATGAAAAACTGTTTTTT
CAIRAAGNEKLFF
>TRBJ2-3|14|TRBV10-3|few|NA
TGTGCCATCAGTACAACCGCTAGCACAGATACGCAGTATTTT
CAISTTASTDTQYF